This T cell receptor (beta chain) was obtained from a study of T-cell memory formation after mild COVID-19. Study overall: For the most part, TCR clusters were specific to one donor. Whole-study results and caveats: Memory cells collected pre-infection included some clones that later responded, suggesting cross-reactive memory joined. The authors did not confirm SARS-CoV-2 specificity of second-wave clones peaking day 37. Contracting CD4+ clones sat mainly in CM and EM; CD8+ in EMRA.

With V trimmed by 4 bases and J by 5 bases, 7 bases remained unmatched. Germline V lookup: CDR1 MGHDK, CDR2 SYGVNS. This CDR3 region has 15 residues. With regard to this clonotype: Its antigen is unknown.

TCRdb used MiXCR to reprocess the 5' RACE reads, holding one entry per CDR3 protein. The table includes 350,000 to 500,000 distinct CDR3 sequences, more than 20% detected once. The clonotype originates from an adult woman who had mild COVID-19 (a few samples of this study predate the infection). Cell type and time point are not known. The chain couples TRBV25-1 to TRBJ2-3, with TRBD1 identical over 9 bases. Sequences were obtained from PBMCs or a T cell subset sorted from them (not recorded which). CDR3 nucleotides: TGTGCCAGCAGTGGTGGACAGGGGAAAGGAGATACGCAGTATTTT. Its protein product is CASSGGQGKGDTQYF.